This T cell receptor (beta chain) emerged from a study of blood T cell repertoires in COVID-19. As for the study in general: Sample material is recorded as cDNA or gDNA derived from T cells, B-cell-depleted T cells, or PBMCs.

In the original processing: Reference gene primer amplification gave nucleated cell count estimates. Sequenced by immunoSEQ multiplex PCR; TCRdb stores in-frame clones only, minus some. That table supplies the V and J calls and clone size; D and trimming were determined from the DNA. The table includes around 200,000 clones, around 83% detected once. Germline CDR1 is SGHAT and CDR2 is FQNNGV. The CDR3 has 12 amino acids. Trimming left V 5 bases short and J 3 bases short, with 8 bases between. The sequence derives from a woman in her forties or fifties with acute or convalescent COVID-19. Sequences were obtained from peripheral blood. The V gene is TRBV11-2, the J gene TRBJ2-7, with no clear D. In DNA, the CDR3 is TGTGCCAGCAGCCCCCCTAGCTACGAGCAGTACTTC. This codes for CASSPPSYEQYF.